This entry describes one TCR beta chain. CDR1 is SQVTM and CDR2 is ANQGSEA in the germline V gene. This CDR3 is built from 14 residues. V lost 4 bases, J lost 0 bases, and 13 bases lay in between. These data originate in a study of blood T cell repertoires in COVID-19. The protocol was immunoSEQ multiplex PCR, while the TCRdb copy is restricted to in-frame clones and leaves out a portion. The sample lists approximately 280,000 clones; around 90% were seen once. The Seattle site enrolled patients during active infection and followed them longitudinally. V is TRBV29-1 and J is TRBJ2-7; D is possibly TRBD1 (6 bases). The source of this sequence is a woman younger than 45 with COVID-19, enrolled during active disease. Sequencing was performed on peripheral blood. CDR3 loop: CSVGTGLSSYEQYF. CDR3 in DNA: TGCAGCGTTGGAACAGGGCTAAGCTCCTACGAGCAGTACTTC.